Below are 19 T cell receptor beta chains sequenced from a single sample in a study of blood T cell repertoires in COVID-19. Measured with immunoSEQ multiplex PCR; TCRdb has only the in-frame clones, and not every one. The sample lists some 240,000 clones, 80% to 90% occurring once. The material sequenced was peripheral blood. The source of these receptors is a woman aged 35 to 49 who had recovered from COVID-19.

The J gene is TRBJ2-5, the V gene TRBV12-3 or TRBV12-4, with 7 bases that match TRBD1. The CDR3 has 12 amino acids. V was clipped by 10 bases and J by 3 bases; unmatched bases: 5. The DNA of the CDR3 is TGTGCCACTGACAGGGCCGAAGAGACCCAGTACTTC. It translates to CATDRAEETQYF.

J is TRBJ2-2 and V is TRBV7-3; 9 bases align to TRBD2. The length of the CDR3 is 17 residues. In germline, CDR1 is SGHTA, CDR2 FQGTGA. Trimming at V came to 1 base and at J to 6 bases, leaving 9 bases not matched to a gene. CDR3 sequence: CASSLIPAGGISGELFF. In DNA form, the CDR3 reads TGTGCCAGCAGCTTAATCCCAGCGGGGGGAATCTCCGGGGAGCTGTTTTTT.

This clone was picked up one time. CDR3 coding DNA: TGCGCCAGCAGCACCGGACTAGCGGGTTCCTACAATGAGCAGTTCTTC. Translating it yields CASSTGLAGSYNEQFF. The chain uses TRBV5-1 and TRBJ2-1; 11 bases agree with TRBD2. In germline, CDR1 is SGHRS, CDR2 YFSETQ. The V and J ends lost 4 bases and 1 base, in that order; junction bases with no gene match: 4. The CDR3 sequence is 16 residues long.

This clone has just one count. This chain joins TRBV6-5 and TRBJ1-1, with D perhaps TRBD1 (6 bases). V gave up 7 bases and J gave up 2 bases, with 14 bases separating them. This CDR3 contains 14 residues. CDR1 is MNHEY, CDR2 SVGAGI, per germline. The CDR3 is CASNFYRANTEAFF. The DNA of the CDR3 is TGTGCCAGCAACTTTTACAGGGCTAACACTGAAGCTTTCTTT.

The chain joins TRBV28 to TRBJ1-5, with TRBD1 matching over 7 bases. V lost 5 bases and J lost 2; bases outside the gene matches: 3. This CDR3 is 14 amino acids long. Per germline, CDR1 MDHEN and CDR2 SYDVKM. The CDR3 sequence is CASSVGQGNQPQHF. The CDR3 DNA reads TGTGCCAGCAGTGTAGGACAGGGCAATCAGCCCCAGCATTTT.

This rearrangement joins TRBV10-2 to TRBJ2-1; no firm D call. Germline values: CDR1 WSHSY, CDR2 SAAADI. Trimming cost V 6 bases and J 10 bases, with 13 bases left between them. The CDR3 is 12 amino acids. As DNA, the CDR3 is TGCGCCAGCAGGGCCTTAGCTGGGGAGCAGTTCTTC. Amino acid sequence: CASRALAGEQFF.

J is TRBJ2-5 and V is TRBV4-2, with TRBD2 matching over 8 bases. The germline V gene encodes CDR1 LGHNA and CDR2 YNFKEQ. V was pared by 0 bases and J by 4 bases, with 10 bases of the junction left unmatched. CDR3 length: 17 residues. The CDR3 loop reads CASSQDSAGGLRETQYF. The CDR3, as DNA: TGTGCCAGCAGCCAAGATTCCGCGGGGGGCCTTCGAGAGACCCAGTACTTC.

This chain uses TRBV5-1 with TRBJ2-3; TRBD2 agrees at 13 bases. The CDR3 runs 16 residues. V lost 4 bases to trimming and J lost 0 bases; unmatched junction nucleotides: 2. Germline CDR1 and CDR2: SGHRS and YFSETQ. The CDR3 nucleotides are TGCGCCAGCAGCCAGACTAGCGGGAGGAGCACAGATACGCAGTATTTT. Protein: CASSQTSGRSTDTQYF. Using reference TRBV5-1 and TRBJ2-3 for the parts outside the CDR3, the full variable domain is KAGVTQTPRYLIKTRGQQVTLSCSPISGHRSVSWYQQTPGQGLQFLFEYFSETQRNKGNFPGRFSGRQFSNSRSEMNVSTLELGDSALYLCASSQTSGRSTDTQYFGPGTRLTVL.

The chain combines TRBV10-3 with TRBJ2-7; a weak D match, TRBD1 (6 bases). The CDR3 length is 14 residues. CDR1 and CDR2 from the germline V gene are ENHRY and SYGVKD. V lost 7 bases, J lost 5 bases, and 18 bases lay in between. The CDR3 nucleotides are TGTGCCATCACGGAAGACAGGCTGGTCCACGAGCAGTACTTC. As protein: CAITEDRLVHEQYF.

The chain is built from TRBV7-9 and TRBJ2-7, with 7 bases aligning to TRBD1. The germline V gene has CDR1 SEHNR and CDR2 FQNEAQ (reference sequence). V dropped 2 bases and J dropped 12; count of bases not matched to a gene: 13. The CDR3 has 14 amino acids. CDR3 nucleotide sequence: TGTGCCAGCAGCTTATACCCTCCCCTCACAGGGGCGTACTTC. Translating gives CASSLYPPLTGAYF.

V and J are TRBV19 and TRBJ1-1, with D maybe TRBD1 (6 bases). The CDR3 covers 15 residues. Trimming shortened V by 3 bases and J by 3 bases, and 14 bases separated the two germline ends. Germline assignment: CDR1 LNHDA and CDR2 SQIVND (reference sequence). CDR3 nucleotide sequence: TGTGCCAGTAGTATTGTGGGAGGGGGGTACACTGAAGCTTTCTTT. This encodes CASSIVGGGYTEAFF.

The J gene is TRBJ2-7, the V gene TRBV3-1 (or the pseudogene TRBV3-2); D remains unclear. Trimming removed 0 bases at V and 0 bases at J, with 6 bases between. Germline-derived CDR1 and CDR2 are LGHDT and YNNKEL (reference sequence). The CDR3 is 14 amino acids. CDR3 protein: CASSQDAVSYEQYF. CDR3 coding DNA: TGTGCCAGCAGCCAAGACGCAGTCTCCTACGAGCAGTACTTC.

The rearrangement links TRBV3-1 (or the pseudogene TRBV3-2) to TRBJ2-1; tentatively, D is TRBD1 (6 bases). CDR3 length: 16 residues. The germline V gene encodes CDR1 LGHDT and CDR2 YNNKEL (reference sequence). Trimming stripped 2 bases from V and 5 bases from J, with 16 bases between. CDR3 DNA sequence: TGTGCCAGCAGCCAACCCGGGACACCCGTGGACAATGAGCAGTTCTTC. Its protein is CASSQPGTPVDNEQFF.

The chain uses TRBV7-3 and TRBJ2-7; no firm D call. Germline V gene data show CDR1 as SGHTA and CDR2 as FQGTGA. This CDR3 is built from 14 residues. The V end was cut by 9 bases, the J end by 1 base, with 16 bases between. This CDR3 reads CASAPDILSYEQYF. As DNA, the CDR3 is TGTGCCAGTGCCCCAGACATCCTTTCCTACGAGCAGTACTTC.

The chain links TRBV24-1 to TRBJ2-3, with a possible D match to TRBD2 (5 bases). The CDR3 runs 16 residues. The V end was cut by 3 bases, the J end by 2 bases, with 14 bases between. The germline V gene has CDR1 KGHDR and CDR2 SFDVKD. The CDR3 DNA sequence: TGTGCCACCAGTGATCCTTCGGTGGGAGCCACAGATACGCAGTATTTT. Translation: CATSDPSVGATDTQYF.

For the CDR3, the DNA is TGCGCCAGCAGCGCGGTGACAGGAGCTAATAGCAATCAGCCCCAGCATTTT. Translation: CASSAVTGANSNQPQHF. This sequence joins TRBV5-1 and TRBJ1-5, with D perhaps TRBD1 (6 bases). The CDR3 has 17 amino acids. The germline gives CDR1 SGHRS, CDR2 YFSETQ. Deletions cut 4 bases from V and 0 bases from J, with 17 bases between.

The rearrangement joins TRBV5-6 to TRBJ1-4; 7 nucleotides line up with TRBD1. The CDR3 totals 16 residues. Germline CDR1 SGHDT, CDR2 YYEEEE. The junction had 7 bases not matched to a gene; V was cut back by 4 bases and J by 1 base. The CDR3 protein is CASSLGGGRTNEKLFF. CDR3 DNA sequence: TGTGCCAGCAGCCTTGGAGGGGGCCGAACTAATGAAAAACTGTTTTTT.

The V call is TRBV9, the J call TRBJ2-1; 7 nucleotides align to TRBD2. V gave up 2 bases and J gave up 3 bases; unmatched junction bases: 5. Germline V gives CDR1 SGDLS, CDR2 YYNGEE. This CDR3 has 15 residues. CDR3 nucleotides: TGTGCCAGCAGCGTGAGCGGGATGGGCTACAATGAGCAGTTCTTC. It translates to CASSVSGMGYNEQFF. Together with reference TRBV9 and TRBJ2-1, the CDR3 gives the full variable domain: DSGVTQTPKHLITATGQRVTLRCSPRSGDLSVYWYQQSLDQGLQFLIQYYNGEERAKGNILERFSAQQFPDLHSELNLSSLELGDSALYFCASSVSGMGYNEQFFGPGTRLTVL.

The chain employs TRBV9 and TRBJ2-1; D is possibly TRBD1 (6 bases). The V end lost 0 bases, the J end lost 4 bases, and 14 bases lay between the germline ends. CDR1 and CDR2 (germline): SGDLS, YYNGEE. The length of the CDR3 is 16 residues. The DNA for the CDR3 is TGTGCCAGCAGCGTAGCCTCTGGGGGCGGTTACAATGAGCAGTTCTTC. It yields the protein CASSVASGGGYNEQFF.